The rows below give T cell receptor beta chains drawn from one sample of a study of shared T cell receptors in the human thymus. Data came from immunoSEQ multiplex PCR; TCRdb stores just in-frame clones and leaves some out. The table lists about 660,000 clones, approximately 87% of them singletons. Another study also made use of these data, one on human thymus T cells.

Sample: thymocytes. These receptors all come from a boy in the first two years of life with a congenital heart defect. Both conserved end residues are part of each CDR3. The order of the fields is D gene, J gene, V gene, CDR3 protein, CDR3 DNA. D genes are given only for firm matches.

>-|TRBJ1-5|TRBV27
CASSRGRENNQPQHF
TGTGCCAGCAGTAGGGGCAGGGAAAACAATCAGCCCCAGCATTTT
>TRBD2|TRBJ2-7|TRBV10-3
CAISGLAGEYEQYF
TGTGCCATCAGTGGACTAGCGGGAGAATACGAGCAGTACTTC
>TRBD2|TRBJ2-1|TRBV27
CASSTKTDRTSGRTRSYNEQFF
TGTGCCAGCAGCACAAAAACAGATCGGACTAGCGGGAGGACTCGTTCCTACAATGAGCAGTTCTTC
>-|TRBJ1-2|TRBV5-4
CASSLRWQGNGYTF
TGTGCCAGCAGCTTGCGGTGGCAGGGGAATGGCTACACCTTC
>-|TRBJ1-6|TRBV27
CASSTRRTVNNSPLHF
TGTGCCAGCAGTACACGACGGACAGTTAATAATTCACCCCTCCACTTT
>TRBD1|TRBJ1-2|TRBV6-6
CASSYSDRDGYTF
TGTGCCAGCAGTTACTCCGACAGGGATGGCTACACCTTC
>-|TRBJ1-2|TRBV7-2
CASSPRTQRGYTF
TGTGCCAGCAGCCCACGGACACAAAGGGGCTACACCTTC
>-|TRBJ2-7|TRBV29-1
CSVREGQSYEQYF
TGCAGCGTTCGGGAAGGACAGTCCTACGAGCAGTACTTC
>TRBD1|TRBJ2-7|TRBV14
CASSYYTSTGNEQYF
TGTGCCAGCAGCTACTACACCTCGACAGGGAACGAGCAGTACTTC
>-|TRBJ1-4|TRBV18
CASSPQQGLEATNEKLFF
TGTGCCAGCTCACCCCAACAGGGATTGGAGGCAACTAATGAAAAACTGTTTTTT
>-|TRBJ2-5|TRBV7-2
CASSLDPKERTTQETQYF
TGTGCCAGCAGCTTAGACCCGAAGGAGCGGACCACCCAAGAGACCCAGTACTTC
>-|TRBJ2-5|TRBV7-2
CASSPERQVGETQYF
TGTGCCAGCAGTCCCGAACGGCAGGTGGGAGAGACCCAGTACTTC
>-|TRBJ1-2|TRBV5-6
CASSLDTGHSNYGYTF
TGTGCCAGCAGCTTGGACACGGGACACTCTAACTATGGCTACACCTTC
>TRBD2|TRBJ2-7|TRBV6-5
CASRAGEYEQYF
TGTGCCAGCAGGGCGGGGGAGTACGAGCAGTACTTC